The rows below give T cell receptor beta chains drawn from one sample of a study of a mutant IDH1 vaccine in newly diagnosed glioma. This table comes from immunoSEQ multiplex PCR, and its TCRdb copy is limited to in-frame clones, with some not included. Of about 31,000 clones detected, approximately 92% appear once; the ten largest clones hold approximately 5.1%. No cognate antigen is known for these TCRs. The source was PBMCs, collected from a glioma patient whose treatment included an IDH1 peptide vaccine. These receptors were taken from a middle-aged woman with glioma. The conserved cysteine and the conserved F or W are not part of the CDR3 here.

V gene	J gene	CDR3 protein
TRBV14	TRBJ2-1	ASSQGIDEQF
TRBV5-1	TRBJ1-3	ASSLGADPGNTIY
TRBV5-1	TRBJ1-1	ASSLDSFTEAF
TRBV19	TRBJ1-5	ASCRTGEKRRQPQH
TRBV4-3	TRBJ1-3	ASSQGREGNTIY
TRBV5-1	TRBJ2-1	ASSTGLAGGVVEQF
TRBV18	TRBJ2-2	ASSPLATGELF
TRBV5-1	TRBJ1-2	ASRPGTRYGYT
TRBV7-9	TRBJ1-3	ASSRLGGSLSGNTIY
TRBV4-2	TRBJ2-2	ASSYQATSGGVSGELF
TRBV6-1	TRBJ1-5	ASIPPGQGGQPQH
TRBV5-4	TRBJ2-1	ASSLAFSAGGLNEQF
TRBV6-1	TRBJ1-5	ASSGGGVEEFYSNQPQH
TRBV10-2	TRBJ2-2	ASSTRRVNGELF
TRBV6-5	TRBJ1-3	ASKGRASGNTIY
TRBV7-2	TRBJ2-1	ASRPAGSGKGGEQF
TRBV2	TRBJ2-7	ASSEAQPGPYYEQY
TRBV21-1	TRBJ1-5	ASSKCRDLYNQPQH
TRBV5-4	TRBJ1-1	ASSSGQTNTEAF
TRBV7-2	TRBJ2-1	ASSLGHGNYEQF
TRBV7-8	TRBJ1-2	ASSYRTGGHGYT
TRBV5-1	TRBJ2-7	ASSSRTSGGSSYEQY
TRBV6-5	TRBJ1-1	ASSYSAGGTQAF
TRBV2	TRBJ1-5	ASSETAGLGGNQPQH
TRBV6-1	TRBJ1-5	ASLSRQHNQPQH